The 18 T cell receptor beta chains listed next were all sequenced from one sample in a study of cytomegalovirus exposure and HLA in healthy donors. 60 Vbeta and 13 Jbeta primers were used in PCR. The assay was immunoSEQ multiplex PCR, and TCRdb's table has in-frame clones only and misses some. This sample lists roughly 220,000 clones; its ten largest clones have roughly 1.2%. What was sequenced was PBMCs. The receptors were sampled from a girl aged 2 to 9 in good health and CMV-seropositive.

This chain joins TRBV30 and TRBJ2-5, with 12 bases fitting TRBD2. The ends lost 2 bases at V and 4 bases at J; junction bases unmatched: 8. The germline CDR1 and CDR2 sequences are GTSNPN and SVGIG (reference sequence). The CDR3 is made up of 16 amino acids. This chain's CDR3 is CAWSTLAGGPGETQYF. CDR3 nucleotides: TGTGCCTGGAGTACGCTAGCGGGAGGGCCGGGAGAGACCCAGTACTTC.

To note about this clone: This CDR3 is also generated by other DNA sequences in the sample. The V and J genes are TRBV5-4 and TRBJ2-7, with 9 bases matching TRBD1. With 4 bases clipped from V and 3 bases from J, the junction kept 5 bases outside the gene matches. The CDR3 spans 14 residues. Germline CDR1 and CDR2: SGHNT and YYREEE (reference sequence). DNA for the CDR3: TGTGCCAGCAGCCCGGGACAGGGTCTCTACGAGCAGTACTTC. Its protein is CASSPGQGLYEQYF.

The CDR3 sequence is CASSPMQGGNTIYF. CDR3 coding DNA: TGTGCCAGCTCACCAATGCAGGGCGGAAACACCATATATTTT. This sequence joins TRBV18 and TRBJ1-3; weak D call: TRBD1 (5 bases). The CDR3 sequence is 14 residues long. In germline, CDR1 is KGHSH, CDR2 LQKENI. Trimming stripped 2 bases from V and 4 bases from J, with 9 bases between.

CDR3 DNA: TGTGCCAGCAGTCTCTCGGGACTAGAGGGGGGCACAGATACGCAGTATTTT. Its translation is CASSLSGLEGGTDTQYF. J is TRBJ2-3 and V is TRBV27; TRBD2 agrees at 8 bases. Per germline, CDR1 MNHEY and CDR2 SMNVEV (reference sequence). J lost 1 base, V lost 5 bases, and 11 bases had no gene match. The CDR3 runs 17 residues.

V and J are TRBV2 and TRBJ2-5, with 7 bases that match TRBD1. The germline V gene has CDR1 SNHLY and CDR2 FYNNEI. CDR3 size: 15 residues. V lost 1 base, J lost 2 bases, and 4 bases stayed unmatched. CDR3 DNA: TGTGCCAGCAGTGAAGAGGGGGCGCAACAAGAGACCCAGTACTTC. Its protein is CASSEEGAQQETQYF.

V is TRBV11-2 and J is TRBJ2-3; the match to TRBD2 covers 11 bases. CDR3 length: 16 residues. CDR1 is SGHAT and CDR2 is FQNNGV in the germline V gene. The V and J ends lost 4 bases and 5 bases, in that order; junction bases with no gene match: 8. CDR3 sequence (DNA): TGTGCCAGCAGCTCTGGGACTAGCGGTCGGGTAGATACGCAGTATTTT. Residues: CASSSGTSGRVDTQYF.

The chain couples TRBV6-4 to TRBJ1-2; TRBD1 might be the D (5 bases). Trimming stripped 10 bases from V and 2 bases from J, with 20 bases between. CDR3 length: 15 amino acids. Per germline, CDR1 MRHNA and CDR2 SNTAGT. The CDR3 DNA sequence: TGTGCCACCCCAGTGGGGAGGGACGGGAACTATGGCTACACCTTC. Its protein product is CATPVGRDGNYGYTF.

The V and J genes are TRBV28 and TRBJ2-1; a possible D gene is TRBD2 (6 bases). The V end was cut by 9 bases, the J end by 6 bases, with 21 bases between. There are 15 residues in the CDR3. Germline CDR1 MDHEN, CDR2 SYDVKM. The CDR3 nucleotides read TGTGCCAGTTTTCGGAGCAGGACTAAAGTCAATGAGCAGTTCTTC. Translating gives CASFRSRTKVNEQFF.

The CDR3 bases are TGTGCCAGCAGCTTCACAGGGGGTTTCACTGAAGCTTTCTTT. Translating it yields CASSFTGGFTEAFF. This chain joins TRBV7-2 and TRBJ1-1, with 8 bases that match TRBD1. V was clipped by 3 bases and J by 4 bases; unmatched bases: 4. The CDR3 runs to 14 residues. The germline gives CDR1 SGHTA, CDR2 FQGNSA.

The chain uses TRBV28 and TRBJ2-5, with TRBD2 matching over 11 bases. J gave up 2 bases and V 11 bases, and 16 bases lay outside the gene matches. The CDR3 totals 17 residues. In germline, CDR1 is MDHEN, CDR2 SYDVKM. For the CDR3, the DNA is TGTGCCGCCTTCCCGAGTAGCGGGAGGGGGGGGCAAGAGACCCAGTACTTC. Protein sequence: CAAFPSSGRGGQETQYF.

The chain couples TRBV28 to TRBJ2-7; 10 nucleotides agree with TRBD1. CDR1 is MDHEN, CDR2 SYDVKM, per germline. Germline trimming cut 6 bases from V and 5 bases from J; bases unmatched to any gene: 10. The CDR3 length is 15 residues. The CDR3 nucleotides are TGTGCCAGCAGGAAACCGGGGACAGGGGCTAACGAGCAGTACTTC. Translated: CASRKPGTGANEQYF.

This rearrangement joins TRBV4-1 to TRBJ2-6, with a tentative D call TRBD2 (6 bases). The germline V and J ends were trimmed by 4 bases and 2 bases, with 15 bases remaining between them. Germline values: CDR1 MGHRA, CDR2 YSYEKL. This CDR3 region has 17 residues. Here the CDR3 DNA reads TGCGCCAGCAGCCGAGCCAGGTCGGGGGCTGGGGCCAACGTCCTGACTTTC. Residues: CASSRARSGAGANVLTF.

Here the CDR3 DNA reads TGTGCCGAGGTTATGGGCGCGGGGGGGGAGCAGTACTTC. The encoded protein is CAEVMGAGGEQYF. V gene TRBV2 combines with J gene TRBJ2-7; 9 bases map to TRBD2. There are 13 residues in the CDR3. Looked up from germline, CDR1 is SNHLY and CDR2 is FYNNEI. The V gene end was trimmed by 11 bases and the J gene end by 7 bases; junction bases not matched to a gene: 12. The variable domain in full, completed from reference TRBV2 and TRBJ2-7, reads EPEVTQTPSHQVTQMGQEVILRCVPISNHLYFYWYRQILGQKVEFLVSFYNNEISEKSEIFDDQFSVERPDGSNFTLKIRSTKLEDSAMYFCAEVMGAGGEQYFGPGTRLTVT.

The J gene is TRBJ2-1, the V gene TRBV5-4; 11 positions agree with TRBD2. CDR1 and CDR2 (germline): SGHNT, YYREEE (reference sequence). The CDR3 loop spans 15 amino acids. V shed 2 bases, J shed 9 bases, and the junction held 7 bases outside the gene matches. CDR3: CASSFSTSGSSEQFF. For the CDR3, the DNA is TGTGCCAGCAGCTTTAGTACTAGCGGGAGTAGTGAGCAGTTCTTC.

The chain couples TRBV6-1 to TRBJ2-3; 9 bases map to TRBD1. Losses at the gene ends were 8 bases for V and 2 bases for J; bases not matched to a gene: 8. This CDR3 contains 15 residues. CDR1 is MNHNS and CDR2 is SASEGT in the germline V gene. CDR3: CASLRTGEVTDTQYF. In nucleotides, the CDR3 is TGTGCCAGCCTAAGGACAGGGGAGGTCACAGATACGCAGTATTTT.

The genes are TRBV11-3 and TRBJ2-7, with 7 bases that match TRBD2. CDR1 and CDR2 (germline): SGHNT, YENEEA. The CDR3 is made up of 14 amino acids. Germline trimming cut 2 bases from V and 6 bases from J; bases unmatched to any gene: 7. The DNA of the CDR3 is TGTGCCAGCAGCTTATCGGGAGGCCGGGGCGAGCAGTACTTC. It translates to CASSLSGGRGEQYF.

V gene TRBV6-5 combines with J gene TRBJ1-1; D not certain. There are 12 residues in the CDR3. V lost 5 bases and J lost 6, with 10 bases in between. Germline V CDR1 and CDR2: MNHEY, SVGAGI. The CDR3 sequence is CASSKPWSEAFF. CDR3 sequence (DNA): TGTGCCAGCAGTAAGCCTTGGTCTGAAGCTTTCTTT.

The CDR3 region has the DNA TGTGCCAGCTCACTACGGGGTTCTGAAGCTTTCTTT. Its translation: CASSLRGSEAFF. The chain recombines TRBV18 with TRBJ1-1; D not certain. This CDR3 is 12 amino acids long. The V end was cut by 4 bases, the J end by 6 bases, with 9 bases between. In germline, CDR1 is KGHSH, CDR2 LQKENI. Complete variable domain (other parts from reference TRBV18 and TRBJ1-1): NAGVMQNPRHLVRRRGQEARLRCSPMKGHSHVYWYRQLPEEGLKFMVYLQKENIIDESGMPKERFSAEFPKEGPSILRIQQVVRGDSAAYFCASSLRGSEAFFGQGTRLTVV.